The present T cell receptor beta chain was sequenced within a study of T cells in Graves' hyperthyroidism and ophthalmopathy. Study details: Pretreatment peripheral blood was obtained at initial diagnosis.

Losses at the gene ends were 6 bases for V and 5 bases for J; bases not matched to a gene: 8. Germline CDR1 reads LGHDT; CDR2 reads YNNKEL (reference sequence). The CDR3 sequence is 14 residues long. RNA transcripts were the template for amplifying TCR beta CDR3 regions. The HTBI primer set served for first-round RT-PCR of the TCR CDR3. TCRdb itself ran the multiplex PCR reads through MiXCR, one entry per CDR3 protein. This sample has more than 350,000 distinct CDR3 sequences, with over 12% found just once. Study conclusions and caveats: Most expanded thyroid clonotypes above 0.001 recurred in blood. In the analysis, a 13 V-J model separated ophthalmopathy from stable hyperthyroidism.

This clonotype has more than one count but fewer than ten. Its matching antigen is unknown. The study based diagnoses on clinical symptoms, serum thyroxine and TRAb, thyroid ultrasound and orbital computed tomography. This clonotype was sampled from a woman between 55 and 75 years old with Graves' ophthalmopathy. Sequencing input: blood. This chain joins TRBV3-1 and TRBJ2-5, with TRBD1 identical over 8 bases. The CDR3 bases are TGTGCCAGCAGGCAACAGGGGGGATCGGAGACCCAGTACTTC. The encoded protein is CASRQQGGSETQYF.